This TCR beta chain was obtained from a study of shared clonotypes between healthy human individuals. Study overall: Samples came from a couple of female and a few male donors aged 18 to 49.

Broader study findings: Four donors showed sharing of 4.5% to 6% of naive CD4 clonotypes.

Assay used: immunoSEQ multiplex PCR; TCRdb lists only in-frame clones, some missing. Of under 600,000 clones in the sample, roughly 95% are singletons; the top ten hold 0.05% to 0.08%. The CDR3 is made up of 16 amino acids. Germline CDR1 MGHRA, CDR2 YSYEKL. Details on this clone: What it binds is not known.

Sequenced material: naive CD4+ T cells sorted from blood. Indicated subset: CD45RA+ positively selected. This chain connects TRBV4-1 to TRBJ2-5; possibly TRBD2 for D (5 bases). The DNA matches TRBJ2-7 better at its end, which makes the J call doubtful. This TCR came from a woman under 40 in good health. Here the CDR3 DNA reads TGCGCCAGCAGCCAAGTTCGGTCCGGGAATCCCTACGAGCAGTACTTC. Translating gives CASSQVRSGNPYEQYF.